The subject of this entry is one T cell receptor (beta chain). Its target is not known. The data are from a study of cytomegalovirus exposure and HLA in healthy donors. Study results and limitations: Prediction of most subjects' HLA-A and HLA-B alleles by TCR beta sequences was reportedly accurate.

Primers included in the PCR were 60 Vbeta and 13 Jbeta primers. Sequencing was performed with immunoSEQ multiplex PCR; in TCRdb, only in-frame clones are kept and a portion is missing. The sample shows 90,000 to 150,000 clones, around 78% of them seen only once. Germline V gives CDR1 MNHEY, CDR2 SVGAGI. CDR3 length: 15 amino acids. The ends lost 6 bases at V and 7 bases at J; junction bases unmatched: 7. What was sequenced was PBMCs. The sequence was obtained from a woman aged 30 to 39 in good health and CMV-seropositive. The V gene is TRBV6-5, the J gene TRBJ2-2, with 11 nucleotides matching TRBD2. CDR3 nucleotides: TGTGCCAGCAGCAATAGCGGGGGGGCGAGCGGGGAGCTGTTTTTT. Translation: CASSNSGGASGELFF.